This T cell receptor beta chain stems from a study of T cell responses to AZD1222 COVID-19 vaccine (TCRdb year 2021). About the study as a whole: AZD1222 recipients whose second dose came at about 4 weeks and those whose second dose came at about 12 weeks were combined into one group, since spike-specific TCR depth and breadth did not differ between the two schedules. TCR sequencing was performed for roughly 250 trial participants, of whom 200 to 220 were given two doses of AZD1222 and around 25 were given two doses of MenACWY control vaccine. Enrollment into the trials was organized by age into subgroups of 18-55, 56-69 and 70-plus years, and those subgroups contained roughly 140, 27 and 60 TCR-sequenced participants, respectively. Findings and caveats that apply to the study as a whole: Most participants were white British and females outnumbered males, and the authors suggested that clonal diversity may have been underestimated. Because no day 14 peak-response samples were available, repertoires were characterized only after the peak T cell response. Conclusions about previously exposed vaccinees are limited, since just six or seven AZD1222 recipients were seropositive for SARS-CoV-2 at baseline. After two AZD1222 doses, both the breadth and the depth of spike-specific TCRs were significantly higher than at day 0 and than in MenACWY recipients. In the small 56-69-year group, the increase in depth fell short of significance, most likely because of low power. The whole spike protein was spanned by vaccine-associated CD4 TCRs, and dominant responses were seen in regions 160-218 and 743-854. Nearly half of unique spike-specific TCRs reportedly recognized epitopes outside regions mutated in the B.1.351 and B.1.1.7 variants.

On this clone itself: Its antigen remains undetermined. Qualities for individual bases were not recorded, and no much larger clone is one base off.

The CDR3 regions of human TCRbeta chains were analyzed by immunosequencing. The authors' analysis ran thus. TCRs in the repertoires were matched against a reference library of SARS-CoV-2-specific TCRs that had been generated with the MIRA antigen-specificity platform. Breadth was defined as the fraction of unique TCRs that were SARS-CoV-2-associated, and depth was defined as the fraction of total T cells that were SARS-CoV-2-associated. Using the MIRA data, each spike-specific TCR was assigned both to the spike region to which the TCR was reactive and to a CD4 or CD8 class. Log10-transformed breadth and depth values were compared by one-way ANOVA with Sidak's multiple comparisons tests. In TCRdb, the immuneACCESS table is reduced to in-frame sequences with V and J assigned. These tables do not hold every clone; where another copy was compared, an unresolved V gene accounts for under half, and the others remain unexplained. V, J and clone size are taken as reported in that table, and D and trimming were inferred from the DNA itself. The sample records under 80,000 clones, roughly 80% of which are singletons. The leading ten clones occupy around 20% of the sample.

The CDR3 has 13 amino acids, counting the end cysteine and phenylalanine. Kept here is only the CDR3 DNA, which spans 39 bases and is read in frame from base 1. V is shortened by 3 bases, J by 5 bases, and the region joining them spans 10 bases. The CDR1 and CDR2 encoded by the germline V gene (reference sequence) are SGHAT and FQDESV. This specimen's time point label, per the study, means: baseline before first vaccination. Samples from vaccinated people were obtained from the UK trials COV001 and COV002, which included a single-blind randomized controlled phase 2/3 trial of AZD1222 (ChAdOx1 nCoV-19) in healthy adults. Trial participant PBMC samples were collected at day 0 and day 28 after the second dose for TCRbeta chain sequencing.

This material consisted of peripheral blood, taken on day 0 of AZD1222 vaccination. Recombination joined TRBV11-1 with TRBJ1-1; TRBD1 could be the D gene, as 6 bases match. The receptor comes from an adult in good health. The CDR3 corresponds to CASSFEGGTEAFF. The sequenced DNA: TGTGCCAGCAGCTTTGAAGGGGGTACTGAAGCTTTCTTT.